These T cell receptor beta chains were read from a single sample in a study of CD8 T cells in ankylosing spondylitis. TCRdb recomputed calls from the 5' RACE reads with MiXCR, one row per CDR3 protein. Here the sample spans under 300,000 distinct CDR3 sequences, around 10% being singletons. The sequenced sample consisted of blood, either unsorted or a sorted T cell fraction (not recorded which). These TCRs come from a male donor with ankylosing spondylitis or in good health (not recorded which). Each CDR3 is given with its conserved first and last residue. D genes are given only for firm matches. The size entry is marked missing in some rows and otherwise reads once, few, many or a size class.

d_call: .
j_call: TRBJ2-1
v_call: TRBV15
clone_size: many
cdr3_aa: CATSSSGSYNEQFF
cdr3_nt: TGTGCCACCAGCAGCAGTGGGTCCTACAATGAGCAGTTCTTC

d_call: .
j_call: TRBJ2-6
v_call: TRBV12-3/TRBV12-4
clone_size: many
cdr3_aa: CASTPVGSGANVLTF
cdr3_nt: TGTGCCAGCACCCCCGTGGGCTCTGGGGCCAACGTCCTGACTTTC

d_call: .
j_call: TRBJ1-4
v_call: TRBV20-1
clone_size: many
cdr3_aa: CSASDSSKALFF
cdr3_nt: TGCAGTGCATCCGACAGTTCTAAAGCTCTGTTTTTT

d_call: .
j_call: TRBJ2-5
v_call: TRBV6-5
clone_size: many
cdr3_aa: CASSYQNTQETQYF
cdr3_nt: TGTGCCAGCAGTTACCAGAACACACAAGAGACCCAGTACTTC

d_call: .
j_call: TRBJ2-1
v_call: TRBV7-9
clone_size: .
cdr3_aa: CASIQIRGRGDEQFF
cdr3_nt: TGTGCCAGCATCCAAATTCGCGGGCGCGGCGATGAGCAGTTCTTC

d_call: .
j_call: TRBJ2-4
v_call: TRBV4-1
clone_size: many
cdr3_aa: CASSQDHRAGLAKNIQYF
cdr3_nt: TGCGCCAGCAGCCAAGATCATCGGGCCGGTCTAGCCAAAAACATTCAGTACTTC

d_call: TRBD2
j_call: TRBJ2-1
v_call: TRBV5-1
clone_size: many
cdr3_aa: CASRGPSGNEQFF
cdr3_nt: TGCGCCAGCAGAGGGCCTAGCGGCAATGAGCAGTTCTTC

d_call: .
j_call: TRBJ2-5
v_call: TRBV29-1
clone_size: many
cdr3_aa: CSDQGSSETQYF
cdr3_nt: TGCAGCGACCAAGGCAGTAGTGAGACCCAGTACTTC

d_call: .
j_call: TRBJ2-2
v_call: TRBV3-1
clone_size: .
cdr3_aa: CASSQVFSYGELFF
cdr3_nt: TGTGCCAGCAGCCAAGTATTCTCATACGGGGAGCTGTTTTTT

d_call: .
j_call: TRBJ2-2
v_call: TRBV7-3
clone_size: few
cdr3_aa: CASSLWQTGELFF
cdr3_nt: TGTGCCAGCAGCTTATGGCAAACCGGGGAGCTGTTTTTT

d_call: .
j_call: TRBJ1-1
v_call: TRBV29-1
clone_size: many
cdr3_aa: CSVALSGMNTEAFF
cdr3_nt: TGCAGCGTTGCTTTGTCGGGGATGAACACTGAAGCTTTCTTT

d_call: TRBD2
j_call: TRBJ2-2
v_call: TRBV6-2/TRBV6-3
clone_size: few
cdr3_aa: CASRSYGLAGGMNTGELFF
cdr3_nt: TGTGCCAGCAGATCGTACGGACTAGCGGGAGGGATGAACACCGGGGAGCTGTTTTTT

d_call: TRBD2
j_call: TRBJ2-1
v_call: TRBV9
clone_size: many
cdr3_aa: CASSVGGQRGGYNEQFF
cdr3_nt: TGTGCCAGCAGCGTAGGAGGCCAGCGGGGGGGCTACAATGAGCAGTTCTTC

d_call: .
j_call: TRBJ2-1
v_call: TRBV5-1
clone_size: many
cdr3_aa: CASSPGLQSDEQFF
cdr3_nt: TGCGCCAGCAGCCCGGGACTCCAGAGCGATGAGCAGTTCTTC

d_call: .
j_call: TRBJ2-5
v_call: TRBV2
clone_size: .
cdr3_aa: CASSEGLGVGETQYF
cdr3_nt: TGTGCCAGTAGTGAGGGCCTTGGGGTTGGAGAGACCCAGTACTTC

d_call: .
j_call: TRBJ2-7
v_call: TRBV28
clone_size: .
cdr3_aa: CASTPWGEIDEQYF
cdr3_nt: TGTGCCAGCACCCCTTGGGGGGAGATCGACGAGCAGTACTTC

d_call: .
j_call: TRBJ2-3
v_call: TRBV5-1
clone_size: few
cdr3_aa: CASSLEAATTDTQYF
cdr3_nt: TGCGCCAGCAGCTTGGAAGCGGCCACCACAGATACGCAGTATTTT

d_call: TRBD1
j_call: TRBJ2-2
v_call: TRBV29-1
clone_size: many
cdr3_aa: CSGGQGDTGELFF
cdr3_nt: TGCAGCGGCGGACAGGGAGACACCGGGGAGCTGTTTTTT

d_call: TRBD1
j_call: TRBJ2-7
v_call: TRBV11-1
clone_size: few
cdr3_aa: CASSSSGTDYEQYF
cdr3_nt: TGTGCCAGCAGCTCGTCCGGGACAGACTACGAGCAGTACTTC

d_call: TRBD1
j_call: TRBJ2-7
v_call: TRBV28
clone_size: many
cdr3_aa: CASAVIRTGLGEQYF
cdr3_nt: TGTGCCAGCGCCGTCATCAGGACAGGGCTAGGCGAGCAGTACTTC

d_call: .
j_call: TRBJ1-5
v_call: TRBV2
clone_size: few
cdr3_aa: CASSENGQSNQPQHF
cdr3_nt: TGTGCCAGCAGTGAAAACGGACAGAGCAATCAGCCCCAGCATTTT

d_call: TRBD2
j_call: TRBJ2-1
v_call: TRBV7-3
clone_size: many
cdr3_aa: CASSLTFGLAVEQFF
cdr3_nt: TGTGCCAGCAGCTTAACGTTTGGACTAGCGGTTGAGCAGTTCTTC

d_call: TRBD1
j_call: TRBJ1-6
v_call: TRBV2
clone_size: few
cdr3_aa: CASSGGQGSGNSPLHF
cdr3_nt: TGTGCCAGCAGTGGAGGACAGGGGAGCGGTAATTCACCCCTCCACTTT

d_call: TRBD1
j_call: TRBJ1-2
v_call: TRBV20-1
clone_size: many
cdr3_aa: CSAVNRGENGYTF
cdr3_nt: TGCAGTGCCGTTAACAGGGGGGAGAATGGCTACACCTTC

d_call: .
j_call: TRBJ2-5
v_call: TRBV14
clone_size: .
cdr3_aa: CASSPTLRETQYF
cdr3_nt: TGTGCCAGCAGCCCGACCCTGAGGGAGACCCAGTACTTC

d_call: TRBD2
j_call: TRBJ2-3
v_call: TRBV10-3
clone_size: many
cdr3_aa: CAISEGAGGADTQYF
cdr3_nt: TGTGCCATCAGTGAAGGCGCGGGGGGGGCAGATACGCAGTATTTT

d_call: .
j_call: TRBJ2-2
v_call: TRBV13
clone_size: few
cdr3_aa: CASSLTRTNTGELFF
cdr3_nt: TGTGCCAGCAGCTTAACACGTACGAACACCGGGGAGCTGTTTTTT

d_call: .
j_call: TRBJ1-1
v_call: TRBV15
clone_size: many
cdr3_aa: CATSRDRMNTEAFF
cdr3_nt: TGTGCCACCAGCAGAGATCGGATGAACACTGAAGCTTTCTTT